The rows below give T cell receptor beta chains drawn from one sample of a study of early T cells in non-severe SARS-CoV-2 infection. MiXCR was run by TCRdb on the 5' RACE reads, yielding one entry per CDR3 protein. The sample holds about 76,000 distinct CDR3 sequences, roughly a sixth seen once. Sequencing was performed on whole blood. The receptors derive from an adult who was a healthcare worker with PCR-confirmed SARS-CoV-2 infection or an uninfected control (not recorded which). CDR3s include the opening cysteine and the closing phenylalanine or tryptophan. The D gene is left open where the match is weak. Some rows mark clone size as missing; the rest say once, few, many or name a class of expanded clone.

clone_size	v_call	j_call	d_call	cdr3_nt	cdr3_aa
NA	TRBV11-2	TRBJ2-3	NA	TGTGCCAGCAGCAAGGGAACAGTCTTCGGCACAGATACGCAGTATTTT	CASSKGTVFGTDTQYF
many	TRBV6-5	TRBJ1-5	TRBD1	TGTGCCAGCAGTCGGACAGGGGGCCAAGACCAGCCCCAGCATTTT	CASSRTGGQDQPQHF
NA	TRBV7-2	TRBJ2-2	NA	TGTGCCAGCAGCTTATCTTTGAATCCGAACACCGGGGAGCTGTTTTTT	CASSLSLNPNTGELFF
NA	TRBV4-2	TRBJ1-5	NA	TGTGCCAGCAGCCAAGATCCCCAGGGGTCCAATCAGCCCCAGCATTTT	CASSQDPQGSNQPQHF
many	TRBV21-1	TRBJ2-1	NA	TGTGCCAGCAGCAAATGGGTGACTAGCGGGGGCAATGAGCAGTTCTTC	CASSKWVTSGGNEQFF
many	TRBV27	TRBJ1-1	TRBD1	TGTGCCAGCAGTTCGACAGGGACTAAGGCTTTCTTT	CASSSTGTKAFF
few	TRBV4-2	TRBJ1-2	NA	TGTGCCAGCAGCCAAGAAAGAGCGCGGGGGCTTAGCTATGGCTACACCTTC	CASSQERARGLSYGYTF
NA	TRBV5-1	TRBJ2-3	NA	TGCGCCAGCAGCTTGTCGCCCATCGGAGATACGCAGTATTTT	CASSLSPIGDTQYF
NA	TRBV6-2/TRBV6-3	TRBJ2-2	NA	TGTGCCAGCAGTTATATGCAGGGAAGGGTCACCGGGGAGCTGTTTTTT	CASSYMQGRVTGELFF
NA	TRBV7-3	TRBJ1-2	NA	TGTGCCAGCAGCTTAGGTTCAGGAAGTAACTATGGCTACACCTTC	CASSLGSGSNYGYTF
few	TRBV9	TRBJ1-2	NA	TGTGCCAGCAGCGTAGAAGTGAGCTATGGCTACACCTTC	CASSVEVSYGYTF
few	TRBV7-6	TRBJ2-3	NA	TGTGCCAGCAGCTTCATGCCCCTCACAGATACGCAGTATTTT	CASSFMPLTDTQYF
many	TRBV3-1	TRBJ2-1	TRBD2	TGTGCCAGCAGCCAAGCCTCAACGGGACTAGCGGGAGTCAATGAGCAGTTCTTC	CASSQASTGLAGVNEQFF
NA	TRBV7-8	TRBJ2-5	NA	TGTGCCAGCAGCTTAGCGAGTGGGGTAAAAGAGACCCAGTACTTC	CASSLASGVKETQYF
once	TRBV29-1	TRBJ2-6	NA	TGCAGCGTTCCCGACAGATTCTCTGGGGCCAACGTCCTGACTTTC	CSVPDRFSGANVLTF
NA	TRBV5-5	TRBJ2-5	NA	TGTGCCAGCAGCTTGGCTGATGGTTATGGGGAGACCCAGTACTTC	CASSLADGYGETQYF
few	TRBV5-5	TRBJ2-7	NA	TGTGCCAGCAGCTTGGCGGACCTGGGATCGAGCGAGCAGTACTTC	CASSLADLGSSEQYF
few	TRBV28	TRBJ2-7	NA	TGTGCCAGCAGTCTCCGGGGTCTTAGCTCCTACGAGCAGTACTTC	CASSLRGLSSYEQYF
NA	TRBV25-1	TRBJ1-6	NA	TGTGCCAGCAGTCCACCTGGGCCAGGAAATTCACCCCTCCACTTT	CASSPPGPGNSPLHF
NA	TRBV7-7	TRBJ1-1	NA	TGTGCTAGCAGCTTTGCACGGAACACTGAAGCTTTCTTT	CASSFARNTEAFF
NA	TRBV5-1	TRBJ2-1	NA	TGCGCCAGCAGCTTGCGGGTCGGGCTGGAGCAGTTCTTC	CASSLRVGLEQFF
NA	TRBV18	TRBJ1-1	NA	TGTGCCAGCTCACAACGGAGTAGCCCTGAAGCTTTCTTT	CASSQRSSPEAFF
NA	TRBV7-3	TRBJ2-1	TRBD2	TGTGCCAGCAGCCCTAGCGGTACCTACAATGAGCAGTTCTTC	CASSPSGTYNEQFF
NA	TRBV6-2/TRBV6-3	TRBJ2-1	TRBD1	TGTGCCAGCAGACGCCCGGGACAGTACAATGAGCAGTTCTTC	CASRRPGQYNEQFF
few	TRBV12-3/TRBV12-4	TRBJ1-2	TRBD1	TGTGCCAGCAGTGTACAGGGGGCGAGGGGCTACACCTTC	CASSVQGARGYTF
few	TRBV6-4	TRBJ2-1	TRBD2	TGTGCCAGCAGTCTTCTAGCGGGTTTCTACAATGAGCAGTTCTTC	CASSLLAGFYNEQFF
NA	TRBV2	TRBJ2-2	TRBD2	TGTGCCAGCAGTGAAGCGGGGACTAGCGGGAGAATTGGCATCGGGGAGCTGTTTTTT	CASSEAGTSGRIGIGELFF
many	TRBV4-2	TRBJ2-5	NA	TGTGCCAGCAGCCCCAGTGGGGGGACTCAAGAGACCCAGTACTTC	CASSPSGGTQETQYF
NA	TRBV7-7	TRBJ2-3	NA	TGTGCTAGCAGCTTTCTAGATGCAGATACGCAGTATTTT	CASSFLDADTQYF
NA	TRBV6-5	TRBJ2-7	TRBD1	TGTGCCAGCAGTAACTCGGACAGGGTTGCCTACGAGCAGTACTTC	CASSNSDRVAYEQYF
NA	TRBV6-6	TRBJ1-6	NA	TGTGCCAGCAGTTACCCAACCGGGGCTGCGACAGACTATAATTCACCCCTCCACTTT	CASSYPTGAATDYNSPLHF
few	TRBV4-1	TRBJ2-2	TRBD2	TGCGCCAGCAGCCAATTAGGACTAGTTCTCGCGAACACCGGGGAGCTGTTTTTT	CASSQLGLVLANTGELFF
many	TRBV5-6	TRBJ1-1	NA	TGTGCCAGCAGCTTTCCAGGCCCAATGAACACTGAAGCTTTCTTT	CASSFPGPMNTEAFF
NA	TRBV7-6	TRBJ2-1	NA	TGTGCCAGCAGCTCCCAGGGCGGCTGGGGCAATGAGCAGTTCTTC	CASSSQGGWGNEQFF